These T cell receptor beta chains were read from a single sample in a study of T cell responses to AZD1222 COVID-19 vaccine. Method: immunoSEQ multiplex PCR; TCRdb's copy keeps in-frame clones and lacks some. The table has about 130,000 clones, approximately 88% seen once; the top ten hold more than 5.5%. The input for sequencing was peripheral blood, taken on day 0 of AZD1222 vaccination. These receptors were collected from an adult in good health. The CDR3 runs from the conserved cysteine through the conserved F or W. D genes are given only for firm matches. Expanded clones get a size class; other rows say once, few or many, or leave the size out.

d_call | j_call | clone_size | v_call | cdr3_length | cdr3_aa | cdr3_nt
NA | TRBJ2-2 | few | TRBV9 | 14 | CASSVRDYTGELFF | TGTGCCAGCAGCGTCCGGGACTACACCGGGGAGCTGTTTTTT
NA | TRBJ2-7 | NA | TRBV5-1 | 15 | CASKMFQGKTYEQYF | TGCGCCAGCAAAATGTTTCAGGGGAAGACCTACGAGCAGTACTTC
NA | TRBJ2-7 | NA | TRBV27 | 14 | CASSLRDTNFEQYF | TGTGCCAGCAGTTTAAGGGACACTAACTTCGAGCAGTACTTC
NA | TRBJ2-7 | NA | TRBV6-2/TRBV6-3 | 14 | CASSSWDGAYEQYF | TGTGCCAGCAGTTCCTGGGACGGAGCCTACGAGCAGTACTTC
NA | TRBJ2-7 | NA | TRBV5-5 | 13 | CASSWDKAYEQYF | TGTGCCAGCAGCTGGGACAAAGCCTACGAGCAGTACTTC
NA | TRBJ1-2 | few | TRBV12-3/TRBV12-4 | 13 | CASSQQGIEGYTF | TGTGCCAGCAGTCAACAGGGTATCGAAGGCTACACCTTC
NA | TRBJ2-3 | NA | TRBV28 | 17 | CASSPSSRVRLADTQYF | TGTGCCAGCAGTCCCTCATCCCGGGTGCGATTAGCAGATACGCAGTATTTT
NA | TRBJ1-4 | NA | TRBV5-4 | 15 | CASSLDFQAGEKLFF | TGTGCCAGCAGCTTGGACTTCCAGGCTGGTGAAAAACTGTTTTTT
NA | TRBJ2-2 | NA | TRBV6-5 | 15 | CASSNAGVVPGELFF | TGTGCCAGCAGTAATGCAGGGGTTGTTCCCGGGGAGCTGTTTTTT
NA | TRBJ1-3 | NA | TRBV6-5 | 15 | CASSLGGGPGNTIYF | TGTGCCAGCAGTTTAGGGGGGGGCCCTGGAAACACCATATATTTT
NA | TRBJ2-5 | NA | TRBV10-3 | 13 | CAISDRTQETQYF | TGTGCCATCAGTGATAGAACCCAAGAGACCCAGTACTTC
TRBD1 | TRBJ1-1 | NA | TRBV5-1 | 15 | CASSYDRGLGTEAFF | TGCGCCAGCAGCTATGACAGGGGCCTAGGGACTGAAGCTTTCTTT
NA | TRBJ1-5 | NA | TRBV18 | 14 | CASSPRDMGQPQHF | TGTGCCAGCTCACCAAGGGACATGGGTCAGCCCCAGCATTTT
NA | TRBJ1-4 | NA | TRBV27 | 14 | CASSSYRAGEKLFF | TGTGCCAGCAGTTCCTACCGGGCAGGGGAAAAACTGTTTTTT
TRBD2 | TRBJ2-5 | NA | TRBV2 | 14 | CASILTSGKETQYF | TGTGCCAGCATCCTGACTAGCGGGAAAGAGACCCAGTACTTC
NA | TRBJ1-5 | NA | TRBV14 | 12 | CASSHRGQPQHF | TGTGCCAGCAGCCACAGAGGTCAGCCCCAGCATTTT
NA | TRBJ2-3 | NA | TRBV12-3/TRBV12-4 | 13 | CASSLSSFDTQYF | TGTGCCAGCAGTTTATCCAGTTTCGATACGCAGTATTTT
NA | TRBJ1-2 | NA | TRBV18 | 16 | CASSSGRQTTNYGYTF | TGTGCCAGCTCATCGGGACGACAGACAACTAACTATGGCTACACCTTC
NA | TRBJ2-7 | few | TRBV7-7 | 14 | CASSLHLNSYEQYF | TGTGCTAGCAGCTTACACCTTAACTCCTACGAGCAGTACTTC
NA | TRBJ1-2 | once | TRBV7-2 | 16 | CASSLEPPGAGYGYTF | TGTGCCAGCAGCTTAGAGCCCCCGGGGGCCGGCTATGGCTACACCTTC
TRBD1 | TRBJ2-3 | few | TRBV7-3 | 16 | CASSFQGQGVTDTQYF | TGTGCCAGCAGCTTCCAGGGACAGGGAGTGACAGATACGCAGTATTTT
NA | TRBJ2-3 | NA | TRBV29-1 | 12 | CSGRDPPDTQYF | TGCAGCGGCCGGGACCCTCCAGATACGCAGTATTTT
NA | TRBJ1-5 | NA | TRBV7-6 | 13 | CASSLANDQPQHF | TGTGCCAGCAGCTTAGCGAATGATCAGCCCCAGCATTTT
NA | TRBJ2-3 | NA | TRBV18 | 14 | CASSLIRDTDTQYF | TGTGCCAGCTCACTTATCAGGGACACAGATACGCAGTATTTT
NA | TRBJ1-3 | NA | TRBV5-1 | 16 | CASSLSGTNSGNTIYF | TGCGCCAGCAGCTTGTCTGGGACGAACTCTGGAAACACCATATATTTT